The T cell receptor beta chain under discussion was sequenced for a study of beta chain features in type 1 diabetes (dated by TCRdb to 2016 to 2018). In terms of the full investigation: Patients and healthy donors did not differ in mean age, gender distribution, total cell number or subset yield. Regulatory and stem cell-like memory subsets were isolated from only 8 patients and about eight healthy donors, whereas naive and central memory subsets came from all 30 or so donors. Across all samples, approximately 98,000,000 sorted cells were examined, and cell number per subset correlated strongly with RNA yield. The study compared the TCRB repertoires of sorted circulating CD4+ T cell subsets in recently diagnosed type 1 diabetes patients with those in matched healthy donors. The investigation overall reported the following: Because the HLA sub-analyses included only small numbers of individuals, any influence of HLA type on TCRB rearrangement was left unresolved. The naive, central memory and regulatory TCRB repertoires appeared to resemble one another more closely among patients than among healthy donors. A moderate but significant shortening of TCRB CDR3 length was observed in type 1 diabetes patients in all four CD4+ subsets. Because cDNA was sequenced instead of genomic DNA, activated cells with high expression could be over-represented, although the groups did not differ in activation or CD3 levels. Fewer insertions and more nucleotide deletions at VDJ recombination sites were observed in patients with type 1 diabetes, implying thymic rearrangement abnormalities. Shorter templates might have been favored by PCR, but patient and control samples were amplified and corrected together, so both groups would have been affected equally by any skew.

The entire isolated RNA was reverse transcribed using the High Capacity cDNA Reverse Transcription Kit, and thus expressed TCRB transcripts were sequenced. Naive, central memory and regulatory T cell samples underwent deep immunoSEQ sequencing, averaging about 3.57 million total reads per sample. After sorted cells were lysed in RLT buffer, RNA was extracted with DNase-treated RNeasy Micro or Mini kits, with the choice depending on cell number. Each cell subset was processed separately to prevent cross-contamination, with patient and healthy donor samples processed together. Using the immunoSEQ multiplex PCR, TCRB sequences were amplified from cDNA into 87-bp fragments spanning the CDR3 region. Amplicons were sequenced on the Illumina HiSeq platform. As for the authors' bioinformatics: PCR bias was computationally corrected using synthetic template baselines, reads within Hamming distance 2 were collapsed, and singletons that could not be merged were discarded. Reads were aligned against IMGT so that V, D and J genes, CDR3 length and insertions or deletions at six rearrangement sites could be assigned. Clonotype counts were normalized to sorted cell number within each subset before computing true diversity and Gini coefficients with the tcR R package. The overlap coefficient, calculated on TCRB nucleotide sequences, was used to measure repertoire sharing. Out-of-frame TCRB sequences from naive cells were analyzed as a proxy for the pre-selection repertoire. Sourced from immuneACCESS, this table was stored by TCRdb with only in-frame sequences that have V and J called. A share of the clones is absent; for the studies checked, an unresolved V gene accounts for under half, and the remainder has no known explanation. D and trimming were read from the DNA, whereas the V and J calls and clone size are those reported in that table. The sample table contains hundreds of thousands of clones; only one count was recorded for roughly 11% of them. Roughly 0.046% of the sample rests with the top ten.

Including the terminal cysteine and phenylalanine, the CDR3 comprises 13 residues. The DNA shown is the 39-base CDR3, in frame from base 1. Trimming removed 5 bases from V and 11 bases from J; the gene matches leave 10 bases unexplained. According to the germline V gene, CDR1 reads SGHTA and CDR2 reads FQGTGA. A single peripheral blood draw of approximately 100 mL on average was collected from each donor into heparinised tubes. A BD FACSAria II and a panel including CD45RO, CCR7, CD25, CD127, CD95 and CD27 were used to sort naive, central memory, regulatory and stem cell-like memory CD4+ T cells. Every sorted population had a purity above 95%. PBMCs were isolated immediately by Lymphoprep density gradient centrifugation and stained directly without culture. So that batch effects would be minimized, each experiment stained and sorted samples in pairs, pairing one healthy donor with one patient. With respect to this clone: It lacks a known antigen. Qualities for individual bases were not recorded, and no much larger clone is one base off.

The chain is encoded by TRBV7-3 joined to TRBJ1-1; TRBD1 aligns with 8 central bases. The clonotype was recovered from a woman in her late teens or twenties in good health. The sample taken for sequencing was naive CD4+ T cells from blood. Read against the paper, the sample's cell subset or site label means: true naive CD4+ T cells. Here is the DNA: TGTGCCAGCAGCCCGAGGGGACAGGATATCGCTTTCTTT. Its protein is CASSPRGQDIAFF.